This T cell receptor beta chain was recorded in a study of T cell repertoires in cytomegalovirus infection. The wider study: Indications of both CMV infection and matching HLA type were provided by public TCR beta signatures.

On this clonotype: Antigen unknown.

TCRdb re-called the reads through MiXCR, storing one row per CDR3 protein. The data hold roughly 230,000 distinct CDR3 sequences, with approximately 24% observed a single time. General study findings and limits: The ex vivo response showed dominance by HLA-C-restricted CMV-specific TCR beta clonotypes. Cumulative public TCR beta family frequency identified CMV carriers with the relevant HLA.

CDR3 length: 14 residues. Germline-derived CDR1 and CDR2 are LNHDA and SQIVND (reference sequence). V shed 7 bases and J shed 7 bases, with 19 bases lying between them. The sequence derives from a human donor in good health (CMV status not recorded). Some clones in this sample may be carry-over from other donors' samples. The sequenced material came from CD8+ T cells from PBMCs. The gene calls are TRBV19 and TRBJ1-1, with D possibly matching TRBD1 (6 bases). Here the CDR3 reads CASTTTGGLYEAFF. The CDR3 nucleotides are TGTGCCAGTACCACGACAGGAGGATTATATGAAGCTTTCTTT.